The entry below gives a single T cell receptor (beta chain) sequence along with its context. The antigen is not known. The data were taken from a study of T cell responses to AZD1222 COVID-19 vaccine. Findings and limits, study-wide: Dominant CD4 TCR responses targeted spike regions 160-218 and 743-854.

V lost 4 bases and J lost 4; bases outside the gene matches: 5. Germline V gives CDR1 LNHDA, CDR2 SQIVND (reference sequence). This CDR3 spans 14 amino acids. Sequencing was performed with immunoSEQ multiplex PCR; in TCRdb, only in-frame clones are kept and a portion is missing. The sample shows 85,000 to 90,000 clones, around 90% of them seen only once. The receptor's source is an adult who received the AZD1222 COVID-19 vaccine. The sequencing here drew on peripheral blood, taken 28 days after the second AZD1222 dose. This sequence joins TRBV19 and TRBJ2-3; 7 bases are a match to TRBD1. This chain's CDR3 is CASSRDSISDTQYF. CDR3 bases: TGTGCCAGTAGTAGGGACAGCATTTCAGATACGCAGTATTTT.